This TCR beta chain was documented in a study of cytomegalovirus exposure and HLA in healthy donors. As regards this clone: What it recognizes is unknown.

General study findings and limits: As was reported, the classifier diagnosed cytomegalovirus status with high specificity and sensitivity.

The PCR ran on 60 Vbeta and 13 Jbeta primers. Assay: immunoSEQ multiplex PCR; the TCRdb copy retains only in-frame clones and omits some. The sample records 150,000 to 250,000 clones, roughly 79% being singletons. Deletions cut 2 bases from V and 5 bases from J, with 25 bases between. The CDR3 has 18 amino acids. Germline-derived CDR1 and CDR2 are MDHEN and SYDVKM. V gene TRBV28 combines with J gene TRBJ2-7; D is possibly TRBD1 (6 bases). This TCR was sampled from a man aged 25 to 40 in good health and CMV-seronegative. The material sequenced was PBMCs. The CDR3 region is CASSLRAGAASRKDEQYF. In nucleotides, the CDR3 is TGTGCCAGCAGTTTACGGGCAGGGGCGGCGTCGAGAAAGGACGAGCAGTACTTC.